Shown below are 7 T cell receptor beta chains from a single sample sequenced in a study of response to subunit inactivated influenza vaccine. Via MiXCR, TCRdb re-called the RT-PCR reads, giving one row per CDR3 protein. The profile shows hundreds of thousands of distinct CDR3 sequences, over 10% of them singletons. The specimen was PBMCs from blood, collected roughly 47 days after vaccination. The source is a man aged 45-65 years who received an inactivated influenza vaccine.

CDR3 in amino acids: CASRELMNTEAFF. CDR3 DNA sequence: TGCGCCAGCAGAGAGCTCATGAACACTGAAGCTTTCTTT. The V gene is TRBV5-1, the J gene TRBJ1-1; D unclear. This CDR3 contains 13 residues. In germline, CDR1 is SGHRS, CDR2 YFSETQ. V was trimmed by 5 bases and J by 0 bases, leaving 8 bases between them.

The chain is built from TRBV7-8 and TRBJ1-3; D perhaps matches TRBD1 (5 bases). V lost 5 bases, J lost 0 bases, and 14 bases lay in between. Germline V gene lookup returns CDR1 SGHVS and CDR2 FQNEAQ. This CDR3 spans 16 amino acids. The CDR3 sequence: CASSPQGRISGNTIYF. CDR3 bases: TGTGCCAGCAGCCCGCAGGGACGGATCTCTGGAAACACCATATATTTT.

This clonotype was counted at least ten times. CDR3 protein: CASSQDRWAAEFF. DNA for the CDR3: TGTGCCAGCAGCCAAGATCGTTGGGCAGCAGAGTTCTTC. This sequence joins TRBV3-1 and TRBJ2-1, with no clear D. CDR3 length: 13 residues. Per germline, CDR1 LGHDT and CDR2 YNNKEL (reference sequence). Trimming stripped 0 bases from V and 14 bases from J, with 14 bases between.

This clonotype has more than one count but fewer than ten. V and J are TRBV5-1 and TRBJ1-1; D ambiguous. Germline-derived CDR1 and CDR2 are SGHRS and YFSETQ. The CDR3 length is 12 residues. The V end was cut by 3 bases, the J end by 3 bases, with 6 bases between. This CDR3 is CASSSVDTEAFF. The CDR3 bases are TGCGCCAGCAGCTCAGTGGACACTGAAGCTTTCTTT.

The chain is built from TRBV6-2 or TRBV6-3 and TRBJ2-7; 8 bases line up with TRBD1. The CDR3 consists of 14 residues. The V and J ends lost 2 bases and 7 bases, in that order; junction bases with no gene match: 7. The V gene's germline CDR1 is MNHEY and CDR2 SVGEGT. The CDR3 DNA reads as TGTGCCAGCAGTTACCTGGTGACAGGGGAAGAGCAGTACTTC. Amino acid sequence: CASSYLVTGEEQYF.

The rearrangement uses TRBV11-2 and TRBJ2-7; D remains ambiguous. Trimming shortened V by 5 bases and J by 4 bases, and 12 bases separated the two germline ends. Per germline, CDR1 SGHAT and CDR2 FQNNGV. CDR3 length: 13 residues. Here the CDR3 reads CASSAAGLYEQYF. The CDR3 DNA reads TGTGCCAGCAGCGCCGCAGGTTTATACGAGCAGTACTTC.

V is TRBV5-1 and J is TRBJ1-4, with a weak D call TRBD1 (5 bases). CDR3 size: 17 residues. In germline, CDR1 is SGHRS, CDR2 YFSETQ. Deletions cut 1 base from V and 10 bases from J, with 23 bases between. CDR3 in amino acids: CASSLTAPGTGDGKLFF. DNA for the CDR3: TGCGCCAGCAGCTTGACGGCCCCCGGGACGGGTGACGGAAAACTGTTTTTT.